This entry lists 5 T cell receptor beta chains sequenced from one sample in a study of CD8+CD57+ T cells in acquired aplastic anemia. Before being chosen for sequencing, patients had shown CD8+CD57+ cell expansion by flow cytometry. Both TCR beta VDJ combination and CDR3 sequence profiling were carried out. Genomic DNA was the template for this profiling. TCRdb called the reads again in MiXCR, with one record for every CDR3 protein. This sample has about 180,000 distinct CDR3 sequences, with less than 65% found just once. Sequenced: sorted CD4+, CD8+, or CD8+CD57+ T cells (not recorded which) from PBMCs. Every receptor here comes from a human donor with aplastic anemia.

This clonotype appeared a few times. The rearrangement joins TRBV24-1 to TRBJ2-7; D not resolved. Germline-derived CDR1 and CDR2 are KGHDR and SFDVKD. This CDR3 is 14 amino acids long. Trimming removed 4 bases from V and 6 bases from J, with 15 bases in between. The CDR3 region has the DNA TGTGCCACCAGTGACGCGAGTTCCCGCGGCGAGCAGTACTTC. It yields the protein CATSDASSRGEQYF.

This sequence joins TRBV7-6 and TRBJ2-5; 9 bases are shared with TRBD1. J lost 6 bases, V lost 5 bases, and 10 bases had no gene match. Germline V gene data show CDR1 as SGHVS and CDR2 as FNYEAQ. CDR3 length: 15 residues. For the CDR3, the DNA is TGTGCCAGCAGCCCCTCGGGACAGGGTTGGCAGACCCAGTACTTC. Its translation is CASSPSGQGWQTQYF.

Comment on this clonotype: The junction departs from germline at one end; a sequencing error may be responsible. This chain uses TRBV7-2 with TRBJ1-1; D is unclear. This CDR3 is built from 14 residues. CDR1 and CDR2 (germline): SGHTA, FQGNSA. CDR3 DNA sequence: TGTGCCAGCAGCCCCACTCGGGGTTCGCCCGAAGCCTTCTTT. It is translated as CASSPTRGSPEAFF. Full variable domain (rest looked up from reference TRBV7-2 and TRBJ1-1): GAGVSQSPSNKVTEKGKDVELRCDPISGHTALYWYRQSLGQGLEFLIYFQGNSAPDKSGLPSDRFSAERTGGSVSTLTIQRTQQEDSAVYLCASSPTRGSPEAFFGQGTRLTVV.

The rearrangement uses TRBV20-1 and TRBJ2-7; tentative D call: TRBD2 (5 bases). Between the trimmed V and J ends, which lost 8 bases and 2 bases, there was a span of 19 bases. The CDR3 has 14 amino acids. In germline, CDR1 is DFQATT, CDR2 SNEGSKA (reference sequence). CDR3 sequence: CSPERLGSTYEQYF. The CDR3 bases are TGCAGTCCAGAGCGGCTAGGGTCAACCTACGAGCAGTACTTC.

The chain carries TRBV7-9 and TRBJ1-5; a weak D match, TRBD1 (6 bases). The germline V gene encodes CDR1 SEHNR and CDR2 FQNEAQ (reference sequence). Trimming took off 5 bases at V and 3 bases at J, with 11 bases between the two ends. The CDR3 loop spans 14 amino acids. CDR3 region: CASSGGTPNQPQHF. Here the CDR3 DNA reads TGTGCCAGCAGCGGCGGGACACCCAATCAGCCCCAGCATTTT.